There are many counts of the clone carrying this TCR beta chain. Its antigen is not identified. Breast cancer patients provided tissue from their axillary draining lymph nodes. These data belong to a study of breast tumors, draining lymph nodes, adjacent tissues. TCRdb itself ran the multiplex PCR reads through MiXCR, one entry per CDR3 protein. The data show 100,000 or so distinct CDR3 sequences, over 20% seen once. CDR3 length equals 13 residues. Trimming shortened V by 1 base and J by 6 bases, and 7 bases separated the two germline ends. Germline values: CDR1 SGHVS, CDR2 FQNEAQ. Study-wide points: The data were judged consistent with most tumor T cells coming from lymph node and expanding in tumor. That most tumor T cells come from lymph nodes remained unproven.

This clonotype was sampled from a female donor with breast cancer. Some clones in this sample may be carry-over from other donors' samples. The sample taken for sequencing was axillary lymph node tissue. The V call is TRBV7-8, the J call TRBJ1-5; the D is unclear. The CDR3 bases are TGTGCCAGCAGCTTAGGGGCGGTTCAGCCCCAGCATTTT. It codes for CASSLGAVQPQHF.